A single sample gave rise to the 20 T cell receptor beta chains below, sequenced in a study of blood T cell repertoires in COVID-19. The table came from immunoSEQ multiplex PCR; TCRdb's copy has only in-frame clones and leaves some out. The sample includes approximately 170,000 clones, roughly 84% of them seen just once. The sample taken for sequencing was peripheral blood. These receptors came from a man between 65 and 79 years old with active or convalescent COVID-19.

The chain recombines TRBV18 with TRBJ2-5; tentatively, D is TRBD2 (5 bases). The CDR3 is made up of 13 amino acids. Germline V gene lookup returns CDR1 KGHSH and CDR2 LQKENI. V dropped 4 bases and J dropped 1 base, with 7 bases sitting between them. The CDR3 DNA reads as TGTGCCAGCTCACTCGGACTCCAAGAGACCCAGTACTTC. It specifies CASSLGLQETQYF.

The chain combines TRBV28 with TRBJ1-5; 11 nucleotides line up with TRBD1. Trimming cost V 0 bases and J 7 bases; bases outside gene matches: 5. The CDR3 consists of 16 residues. Germline V gene data show CDR1 as MDHEN and CDR2 as SYDVKM. The CDR3 DNA reads TGTGCCAGCAGTTTATGGGGGACAGGGGGGAGCCAGCCCCAGCATTTT. Translated: CASSLWGTGGSQPQHF.

V usage is TRBV7-6 and J usage is TRBJ2-7; 9 nucleotides line up with TRBD2. Trimming cost V 4 bases and J 5 bases; bases outside gene matches: 9. Germline V gene data show CDR1 as SGHVS and CDR2 as FNYEAQ. The CDR3 is made up of 15 amino acids. The CDR3 is CASSSPGGRGNEQYF. The CDR3 nucleotides read TGTGCCAGCAGCTCCCCAGGCGGGAGGGGAAACGAGCAGTACTTC.

This chain connects TRBV6-5 to TRBJ2-1; D might be TRBD2 (6 bases). Per the germline V gene, CDR1 is MNHEY and CDR2 is SVGAGI. This CDR3 has 14 amino acids. The V end was cut by 2 bases, the J end by 3 bases, with 8 bases between. The CDR3 loop reads CASSYGGDYNEQFF. DNA for the CDR3: TGTGCCAGCAGTTACGGAGGGGACTACAATGAGCAGTTCTTC.

The chain links TRBV3-1 (or the pseudogene TRBV3-2) to TRBJ1-6, with 7 bases lining up with TRBD1. The CDR3 extends over 13 amino acids. The V segment lost 5 bases and the J segment 7 bases; nucleotides outside the gene matches: 2. The V gene's germline CDR1 is LGHDT and CDR2 YNNKEL (reference sequence). Written as DNA, the CDR3 is TGTGCCAGCAGCGAGACAGGGAATTCACCCCTCCACTTT. Translated: CASSETGNSPLHF.

This chain joins TRBV7-9 and TRBJ2-1; TRBD2 agrees at 7 bases. This CDR3 comprises 15 residues. Per germline, CDR1 SEHNR and CDR2 FQNEAQ (reference sequence). Unmatched junction bases numbered 5, after V lost 3 bases and J lost 3 bases. CDR3 loop: CASSFLGGGYNEQFF. The CDR3 nucleotides read TGTGCCAGCAGCTTTCTTGGGGGGGGCTACAATGAGCAGTTCTTC.

This sequence joins TRBV27 and TRBJ2-1; 7 bases line up with TRBD1. V was clipped by 3 bases and J by 5 bases; unmatched bases: 1. The germline CDR1 and CDR2 sequences are MNHEY and SMNVEV (reference sequence). This CDR3 comprises 13 residues. The CDR3 DNA sequence: TGTGCCAGCAGTTTCGACAGGGACAATGAGCAGTTCTTC. The encoded protein is CASSFDRDNEQFF.

Only one count was recorded for this clone. The V and J genes are TRBV27 and TRBJ2-5, with D unresolved. Germline CDR1 reads MNHEY; CDR2 reads SMNVEV (reference sequence). The CDR3 has 13 residues. Trimming left V 1 base short and J 5 bases short, with 8 bases between. This CDR3 reads CASSLYGRETQYF. CDR3 bases: TGTGCCAGCAGTTTATACGGCAGGGAGACCCAGTACTTC.

The DNA of the CDR3 is TGTGCCAGTAATTTTTCAGAAAGGGGCCCTCACCCCTTTAATCAGCCCCAGCATTTT. This sequence encodes CASNFSERGPHPFNQPQHF. The chain uses TRBV19 and TRBJ1-5; tentatively, D is TRBD1 (5 bases). Trimming removed 7 bases from V and 4 bases from J, with 29 bases in between. CDR3 length equals 19 residues. The germline V gene encodes CDR1 LNHDA and CDR2 SQIVND (reference sequence).

As DNA, the CDR3 is TGTGCCAGCAGCTTAGGACAGGCGGAAAGGGGCTACACCTTC. Protein product: CASSLGQAERGYTF. This chain connects TRBV11-2 to TRBJ1-2; maybe TRBD1 (6 bases). This CDR3 region has 14 residues. Germline lookup yields CDR1 SGHAT and CDR2 FQNNGV. V lost 1 base and J lost 8, with 14 bases in between.

CDR3 protein: CASSLRREHAYGYTF. The CDR3 bases are TGTGCCAGCAGCTTGCGCCGGGAGCATGCCTATGGCTACACCTTC. V and J are TRBV5-4 and TRBJ1-2; no definite D call. Germline values: CDR1 SGHNT, CDR2 YYREEE (reference sequence). Trimming removed 1 base from V and 4 bases from J, with 14 bases in between. CDR3 length equals 15 residues.

V usage is TRBV19 and J usage is TRBJ2-1; the match to TRBD2 covers 11 bases. CDR3 length: 14 residues. CDR1 LNHDA and CDR2 SQIVND come from the germline V gene (reference sequence). V dropped 5 bases and J dropped 9; count of bases not matched to a gene: 6. The CDR3 region is CASSGSGGAREQFF. The CDR3, as DNA: TGTGCCAGTAGTGGTAGCGGGGGGGCCCGTGAGCAGTTCTTC.

Written as DNA, the CDR3 is TGTGCCAGCATCACCGGACTGAGAGAGCAGTACTTC. This encodes CASITGLREQYF. The V gene is TRBV6-5, the J gene TRBJ2-7; possible D gene TRBD2, 5 bases. Looked up from germline, CDR1 is MNHEY and CDR2 is SVGAGI. V was cut by 7 bases and J by 7 bases, with 14 bases left in between. This CDR3 is built from 12 residues.

The J gene is TRBJ1-1, the V gene TRBV7-2; 9 bases line up with TRBD1. From germline, CDR1 is SGHTA and CDR2 FQGNSA. This CDR3 is built from 15 residues. V lost 4 bases and J lost 4; bases outside the gene matches: 7. The CDR3 DNA is TGTGCCAGCAGCTCCAGGACAGGGGCCATCACTGAAGCTTTCTTT. Protein product: CASSSRTGAITEAFF.

The chain recombines TRBV5-1 with TRBJ2-3, with a weak D call TRBD2 (6 bases). Trimming removed 4 bases at V and 0 bases at J, with 15 bases between. CDR3 length: 16 amino acids. The V gene's germline CDR1 is SGHRS and CDR2 YFSETQ. CDR3: CASSVASASSTDTQYF. CDR3 in DNA: TGCGCCAGCAGCGTGGCTAGCGCCTCTAGCACAGATACGCAGTATTTT.

This clone was recorded at least ten times. The CDR3 DNA follows: TGTGCCACCAGACAGGGTTCGACAGATACGCAGTATTTT. This encodes CATRQGSTDTQYF. The chain links TRBV10-3 to TRBJ2-3; 7 bases map to TRBD1. CDR1 is ENHRY and CDR2 is SYGVKD in the germline V gene. V trimming: 10 bases; J trimming: 3 bases; junction bases outside the gene matches: 7. This CDR3 spans 13 amino acids.

This chain joins TRBV12-3 or TRBV12-4 and TRBJ2-2, with unresolved D. V gave up 3 bases and J gave up 6 bases, with 2 bases separating them. The CDR3 has 11 residues. CDR3 in amino acids: CASSFSGELFF. In nucleotides, the CDR3 is TGTGCCAGCAGTTTCTCCGGGGAGCTGTTTTTT.

This clone is a singleton in its sample. This chain uses TRBV10-3 with TRBJ1-1, with TRBD1 as a possible D gene (6 bases). Trimming shortened V by 3 bases and J by 1 base, and 9 bases separated the two germline ends. Germline CDR1 reads ENHRY; CDR2 reads SYGVKD. The length of the CDR3 is 14 residues. CDR3 amino acids: CAISEEGGNTEAFF. In nucleotides, the CDR3 is TGTGCCATCAGTGAAGAAGGGGGGAACACTGAAGCTTTCTTT.

This clone occurred a few times. The chain recombines TRBV7-9 with TRBJ1-6; D is undetermined. Germline CDR1 SEHNR, CDR2 FQNEAQ (reference sequence). This CDR3 comprises 16 residues. Trimming left V 1 base short and J 4 bases short, with 11 bases between. This CDR3 reads CASSLVQGGYNSPLHF. The CDR3 region has the DNA TGTGCCAGCAGCTTAGTTCAAGGCGGTTATAATTCACCCCTCCACTTT.

The chain combines TRBV12-5 with TRBJ1-1; D gene uncertain. Germline V CDR1 and CDR2: LGHNT, FRNRAP. V lost 6 bases and J lost 3, with 5 bases in between. The length of the CDR3 is 11 residues. The CDR3 region has the DNA TGTGCTAGTGGGCAGTACACTGAAGCTTTCTTT. It specifies CASGQYTEAFF.